These 3 T cell receptor beta chains were all obtained from the same sample, sequenced in a study of spatial heterogeneity in lung cancer (dated by TCRdb to between 2018 and 2020). Libraries were made using 5' RACE. TCRdb shows the sequencer as NextSeq 500. TCRdb ran its own pipeline on the public reads, namely fastp trimming at Q25 and MiXCR clone calling, and kept in-frame beta chains. Under each unique CDR3 protein, matching rows form one entry showing the most common genes and DNA. The sample table lists about 48,000 distinct CDR3 sequences, roughly 5% of them with a count of one. The ten biggest clones cover more than 9.5% of the sample. The sample's time point label, in plain terms: sample taken at primary tumor resection. The sequences come from PBMCs, collected at surgery. All receptors come from a male donor with early-stage non-small cell lung cancer.

At least ten counts were recorded for this clonotype. J is TRBJ2-6 and V is TRBV7-3; no reliable D call. The V end lost 5 bases, the J end lost 0 bases, and 2 bases lay between the germline ends. Germline loops: CDR1 SGHTA, CDR2 FQGTGA. The CDR3 has 13 residues. Here the CDR3 DNA reads TGTGCCAGCAGCCCCTCTGGGGCCAACGTCCTGACTTTC. Its translation: CASSPSGANVLTF.

This clonotype has a count of ten or more. The chain joins TRBV6-2 or TRBV6-3 to TRBJ2-5; TRBD1 agrees at 8 bases. J lost 1 base, V lost 0 bases, and 1 base had no gene match. This CDR3 spans 15 amino acids. Per germline, CDR1 MNHEY and CDR2 SVGEGT. The CDR3 DNA reads TGTGCCAGCAGTTACTCGACAGGGGCCCAAGAGACCCAGTACTTC. Encoded protein: CASSYSTGAQETQYF.

This clonotype was observed a few times. The chain employs TRBV20-1 and TRBJ2-1; D gene ambiguous. CDR3 length equals 15 residues. Germline lookup yields CDR1 DFQATT and CDR2 SNEGSKA (reference sequence). Trimming took 4 bases from V and 0 from J, leaving 13 bases between them. The chain's CDR3 is CSATSAEVSYNEQFF. In nucleotides, the CDR3 is TGCAGTGCTACTTCGGCCGAAGTCTCCTACAATGAGCAGTTCTTC.